These T cell receptor beta chains were read from a single sample in a study of tumor and adjacent non-tumor tissue in lung cancer. TCRdb itself ran the multiplex PCR reads through MiXCR, one entry per CDR3 protein. Of about 100,000 distinct CDR3 sequences detected, 65% appear once; the ten largest clones hold approximately 18%. Sequencing was done on a sample of distant non-tumor lung tissue. The source of these receptors is a man aged 25 to 40 with non-small cell lung cancer. Both conserved end residues are part of each CDR3. The order of the fields is V gene, D gene, clone size, J gene, CDR3 DNA, CDR3 protein. A D gene is named only where the DNA matches it firmly. Size is stated for part of the rows, as once, few or many counts, or as a class when the clone is expanded.

v_call: TRBV6-2/TRBV6-3
d_call: .
clone_size: once
j_call: TRBJ2-7
cdr3_nt: TGTGTCAGCAGTCACCGGGACCGATACTACGAGCAATACTTC
cdr3_aa: CVSSHRDRYYEQYF

v_call: TRBV20-1
d_call: .
clone_size: .
j_call: TRBJ2-7
cdr3_nt: TGCAGTGCTAGAGAAGAGTACGAGCAATACTTC
cdr3_aa: CSAREEYEQYF

v_call: TRBV11-2
d_call: .
clone_size: .
j_call: TRBJ2-1
cdr3_nt: TGTGCCGGCAGCCCATGGGCGAGCTCCTACAACGAGCAGTTCTTC
cdr3_aa: CAGSPWASSYNEQFF

v_call: TRBV4-3
d_call: TRBD2
clone_size: .
j_call: TRBJ2-7
cdr3_nt: TGCACCAGCAGCCAACTAAAAGGCGGGACTAGCGGAGTCTACGAGCAGTACTTC
cdr3_aa: CTSSQLKGGTSGVYEQYF

v_call: TRBV4-3
d_call: TRBD2
clone_size: .
j_call: TRBJ2-3
cdr3_nt: TGCGCCAGCAGCCAAGGTCAAAGCGGGGGGGCTGGATATGGCACAGATACGCAGTATTTT
cdr3_aa: CASSQGQSGGAGYGTDTQYF

v_call: TRBV6-5
d_call: .
clone_size: .
j_call: TRBJ1-6
cdr3_nt: TGTGTCAGCAGTTCCCCGCGGGGCAATTCACCCCTCCACTTT
cdr3_aa: CVSSSPRGNSPLHF

v_call: TRBV6-6
d_call: .
clone_size: many
j_call: TRBJ2-7
cdr3_nt: TGTGCCAGCAGTTATCTGGTCGGCTACGAGCAGTACTTC
cdr3_aa: CASSYLVGYEQYF

v_call: TRBV5-6
d_call: .
clone_size: .
j_call: TRBJ2-3
cdr3_nt: TGTACCAGCAGCTCGGACTCGACAGATACGCAGTATTTC
cdr3_aa: CTSSSDSTDTQYF

v_call: TRBV11-1
d_call: .
clone_size: .
j_call: TRBJ2-4
cdr3_nt: TGTGCCAGCTTCCACTCAGGCAGGGCGACCAAAAACATTCAGTACTTT
cdr3_aa: CASFHSGRATKNIQYF

v_call: TRBV11-3
d_call: TRBD1
clone_size: .
j_call: TRBJ2-1
cdr3_nt: TGTGCCAGCAACTGGTGGACAGGGGGCTATGAGCAGTTCTTC
cdr3_aa: CASNWWTGGYEQFF

v_call: TRBV29-1
d_call: .
clone_size: .
j_call: TRBJ2-4
cdr3_nt: TGCAGCGTTGTGATGCGGAACTCCAAAAACATTCAGAACTTC
cdr3_aa: CSVVMRNSKNIQNF

v_call: TRBV5-4
d_call: .
clone_size: many
j_call: TRBJ1-2
cdr3_nt: TGTGCCAGCAGCTTGGCCTCAGGGGTAAACTATGGCTACACCTTC
cdr3_aa: CASSLASGVNYGYTF

v_call: TRBV5-6
d_call: TRBD1
clone_size: few
j_call: TRBJ1-5
cdr3_nt: TGTGCCAGCAGCTTCGGGACAGGGTCGGGCAATCAGCCCCAGCATTTT
cdr3_aa: CASSFGTGSGNQPQHF

v_call: TRBV6-2/TRBV6-3
d_call: .
clone_size: .
j_call: TRBJ1-4
cdr3_nt: TGTGTCAGCAGTTCCTCAGGTCTCGGAAAGCCGTTTTTT
cdr3_aa: CVSSSSGLGKPFF

v_call: TRBV6-5
d_call: TRBD2
clone_size: many
j_call: TRBJ2-1
cdr3_nt: TGTGCCAGCAGCCTGAGCGGGAGGAACTACAATGAGCAGTTCTTC
cdr3_aa: CASSLSGRNYNEQFF

v_call: TRBV11-3
d_call: .
clone_size: few
j_call: TRBJ2-3
cdr3_nt: TGTGACAGCAGCTCCCCGGGGCGAAGCACAGATACGCAGTATTTT
cdr3_aa: CDSSSPGRSTDTQYF

v_call: TRBV20-1
d_call: .
clone_size: .
j_call: TRBJ2-3
cdr3_nt: TGCAGTGCTAGAGATAGTCGGTCTAACGAGAATGCAGATACGCAGTATTTT
cdr3_aa: CSARDSRSNENADTQYF

v_call: TRBV5-1
d_call: .
clone_size: .
j_call: TRBJ2-5
cdr3_nt: TGCACCAGCAGCTTAAATACAGGGCCTAGAGAGACCCAGTACTTC
cdr3_aa: CTSSLNTGPRETQYF

v_call: TRBV12-3/TRBV12-4
d_call: .
clone_size: many
j_call: TRBJ1-5
cdr3_nt: TGTGCCAGCAGTTCCCAGGGGAATAGCAATCAGCCCCAGCATTTT
cdr3_aa: CASSSQGNSNQPQHF

v_call: TRBV11-1
d_call: .
clone_size: .
j_call: TRBJ2-2
cdr3_nt: TGTGCCAGCAGCTTACAGTCAGCGAGGGACCCGGGCACCGGGGAGCTGTTTTTT
cdr3_aa: CASSLQSARDPGTGELFF

v_call: TRBV5-5
d_call: TRBD2
clone_size: .
j_call: TRBJ2-7
cdr3_nt: TGTACCACCAGCCACCGGGTAGCGGGAGAAAACGAGCAGTACTTC
cdr3_aa: CTTSHRVAGENEQYF

v_call: TRBV4-2
d_call: .
clone_size: .
j_call: TRBJ1-6
cdr3_nt: TGTGCCGGCAGCCAAGAAGTTACGGCTGCTCTCCTCCGCTTT
cdr3_aa: CAGSQEVTAALLRF

v_call: TRBV4-1
d_call: .
clone_size: few
j_call: TRBJ1-2
cdr3_nt: TGCGCCGGCAGCCAAGTTGGGGTTGGCTACACCTTC
cdr3_aa: CAGSQVGVGYTF

v_call: TRBV20-1
d_call: .
clone_size: few
j_call: TRBJ2-1
cdr3_nt: TGCAGTGCTGGAGCGGACCGGGGCTACAATGAGCAGTTCTTC
cdr3_aa: CSAGADRGYNEQFF

v_call: TRBV11-1
d_call: TRBD1
clone_size: .
j_call: TRBJ2-6
cdr3_nt: TGTGCCAGCAGCCCCAGGGACAGGCTATTCTGGGCCAACGTCCTGAGTTTC
cdr3_aa: CASSPRDRLFWANVLSF

v_call: TRBV5-6
d_call: TRBD1
clone_size: many
j_call: TRBJ1-2
cdr3_nt: TGTGCCAGCAGCTTGGGGGACAGTTATGGCTACACCTTC
cdr3_aa: CASSLGDSYGYTF

v_call: TRBV6-5
d_call: .
clone_size: .
j_call: TRBJ1-6
cdr3_nt: TGTGCCACCAGTTCCCAGTACAGGAGTAGCTCACCCCTCCACTTT
cdr3_aa: CATSSQYRSSSPLHF

v_call: TRBV7-9
d_call: .
clone_size: many
j_call: TRBJ2-3
cdr3_nt: TGTGCCAGCAGCTTAGGGGAAGATACGCAGTATTTT
cdr3_aa: CASSLGEDTQYF

v_call: TRBV12-3/TRBV12-4
d_call: .
clone_size: large
j_call: TRBJ2-1
cdr3_nt: TGTGCCAGCAGTTTTGGGACGCTCAATGAGCAGTTCTTC
cdr3_aa: CASSFGTLNEQFF

v_call: TRBV6-2/TRBV6-3
d_call: TRBD2
clone_size: .
j_call: TRBJ2-1
cdr3_nt: TGTGTCAGCAACCTGGGACTAGCATACGATGAGCAGTTCTTC
cdr3_aa: CVSNLGLAYDEQFF

v_call: TRBV12-3/TRBV12-4
d_call: .
clone_size: many
j_call: TRBJ1-1
cdr3_nt: TGTGCCAGCACCCAGACAGAGAGCACTGAAGCTTTCTTT
cdr3_aa: CASTQTESTEAFF

v_call: TRBV11-2
d_call: TRBD1
clone_size: once
j_call: TRBJ2-7
cdr3_nt: TGTGCCAGCAAGTTACCTGGACAGGAGTCCTACGAGCAGTACTTC
cdr3_aa: CASKLPGQESYEQYF

v_call: TRBV6-5
d_call: .
clone_size: .
j_call: TRBJ2-1
cdr3_nt: TGTGCCAGTATGTTACTACCGGGGTACAATGAGCAGTTCTTC
cdr3_aa: CASMLLPGYNEQFF